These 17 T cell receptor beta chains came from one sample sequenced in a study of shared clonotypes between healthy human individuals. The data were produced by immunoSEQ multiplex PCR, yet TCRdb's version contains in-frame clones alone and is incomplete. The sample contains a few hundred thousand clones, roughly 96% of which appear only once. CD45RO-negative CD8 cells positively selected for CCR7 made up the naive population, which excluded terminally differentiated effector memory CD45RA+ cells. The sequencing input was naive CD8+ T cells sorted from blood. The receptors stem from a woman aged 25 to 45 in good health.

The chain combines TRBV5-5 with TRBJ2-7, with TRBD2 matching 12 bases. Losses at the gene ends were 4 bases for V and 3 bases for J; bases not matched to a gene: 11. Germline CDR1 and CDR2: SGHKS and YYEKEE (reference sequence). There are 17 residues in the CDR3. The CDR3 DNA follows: TGTGCCAGCAGCAGACTAGCGGGAGACCCCCGGTTCTACGAGCAGTACTTC. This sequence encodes CASSRLAGDPRFYEQYF.

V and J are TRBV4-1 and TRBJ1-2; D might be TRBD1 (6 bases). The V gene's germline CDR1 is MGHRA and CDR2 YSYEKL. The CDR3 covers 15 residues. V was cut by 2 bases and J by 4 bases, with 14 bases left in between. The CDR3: CASSQYPGQVYGYTF. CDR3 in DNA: TGCGCCAGCAGCCAATATCCGGGACAAGTCTATGGCTACACCTTC.

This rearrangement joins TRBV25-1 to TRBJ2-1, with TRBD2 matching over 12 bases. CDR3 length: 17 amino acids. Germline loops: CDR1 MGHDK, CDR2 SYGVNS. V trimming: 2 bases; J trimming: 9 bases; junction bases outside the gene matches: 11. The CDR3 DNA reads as TGTGCCAGCAGTGAAAGGGGGCGACTAGCGGGAGAGGTTGAGCAGTTCTTC. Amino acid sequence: CASSERGRLAGEVEQFF.

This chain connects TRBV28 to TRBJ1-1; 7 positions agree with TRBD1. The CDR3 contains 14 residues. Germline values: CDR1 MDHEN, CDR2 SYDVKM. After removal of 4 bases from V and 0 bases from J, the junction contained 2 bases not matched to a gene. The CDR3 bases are TGTGCCAGCAGTTGGGACAGAGTGAACACTGAAGCTTTCTTT. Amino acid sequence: CASSWDRVNTEAFF.

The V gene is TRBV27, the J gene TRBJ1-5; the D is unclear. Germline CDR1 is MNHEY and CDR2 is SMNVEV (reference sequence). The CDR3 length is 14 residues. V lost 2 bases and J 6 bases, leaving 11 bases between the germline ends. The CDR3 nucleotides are TGTGCCAGCAGTTTAAACGGAGTCGTTCAGCCCCAGCATTTT. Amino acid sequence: CASSLNGVVQPQHF.

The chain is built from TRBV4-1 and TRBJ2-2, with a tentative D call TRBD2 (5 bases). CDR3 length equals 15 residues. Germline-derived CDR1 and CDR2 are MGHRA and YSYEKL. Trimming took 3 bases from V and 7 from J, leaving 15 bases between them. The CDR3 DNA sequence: TGCGCCAGCAGCCACCTACTAGGGCCTGGCGGGGAGCTGTTTTTT. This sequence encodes CASSHLLGPGGELFF.

CDR3 nucleotide sequence: TGTGCCAGCACCGTAAGCGGGTACGAGCAGTACTTC. This gives the protein CASTVSGYEQYF. The chain has TRBV11-2 and TRBJ2-7, with D perhaps TRBD2 (6 bases). V dropped 7 bases and J dropped 4 bases, with 11 bases sitting between them. CDR1 and CDR2 (germline): SGHAT, FQNNGV. The CDR3 has 12 amino acids.

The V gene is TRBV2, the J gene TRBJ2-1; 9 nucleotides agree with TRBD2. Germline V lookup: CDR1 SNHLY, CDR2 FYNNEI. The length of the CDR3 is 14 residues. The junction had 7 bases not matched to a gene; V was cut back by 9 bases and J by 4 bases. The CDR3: CASSSGKVYNEQFF. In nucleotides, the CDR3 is TGTGCCAGTTCTAGCGGGAAAGTTTACAATGAGCAGTTCTTC. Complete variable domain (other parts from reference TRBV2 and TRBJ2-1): EPEVTQTPSHQVTQMGQEVILRCVPISNHLYFYWYRQILGQKVEFLVSFYNNEISEKSEIFDDQFSVERPDGSNFTLKIRSTKLEDSAMYFCASSSGKVYNEQFFGPGTRLTVL.

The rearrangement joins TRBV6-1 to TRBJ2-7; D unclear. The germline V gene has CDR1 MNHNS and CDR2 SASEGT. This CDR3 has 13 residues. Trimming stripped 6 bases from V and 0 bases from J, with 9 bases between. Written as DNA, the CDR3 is TGTGCCAGCAGCGTGGGGTTCTCCTACGAGCAGTACTTC. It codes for CASSVGFSYEQYF.

For the CDR3, the DNA is TGTGCCAGCAGTAGTGCCTTGGGGAACACTGAAGCTTTCTTT. As protein: CASSSALGNTEAFF. The rearrangement joins TRBV27 to TRBJ1-1; D unclear. The CDR3 has 14 amino acids. Trimming cost V 5 bases and J 1 base, with 11 bases left between them. Per the germline V gene, CDR1 is MNHEY and CDR2 is SMNVEV (reference sequence).

The CDR3 DNA reads TGTGCCAGCAGGGGACTAGCGGGAAGCTACGAGCAGTACTTC. This gives the protein CASRGLAGSYEQYF. This rearrangement joins TRBV28 to TRBJ2-7, with 13 nucleotides matching TRBD2. The CDR3 length is 14 residues. V dropped 6 bases and J dropped 3; count of bases not matched to a gene: 2. Per germline, CDR1 MDHEN and CDR2 SYDVKM.

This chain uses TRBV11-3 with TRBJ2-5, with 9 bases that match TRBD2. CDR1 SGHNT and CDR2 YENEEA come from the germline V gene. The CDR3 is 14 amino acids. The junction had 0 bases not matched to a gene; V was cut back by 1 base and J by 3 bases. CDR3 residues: CASSLGLAEETQYF. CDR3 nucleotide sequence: TGTGCCAGCAGCTTAGGACTAGCGGAAGAGACCCAGTACTTC.

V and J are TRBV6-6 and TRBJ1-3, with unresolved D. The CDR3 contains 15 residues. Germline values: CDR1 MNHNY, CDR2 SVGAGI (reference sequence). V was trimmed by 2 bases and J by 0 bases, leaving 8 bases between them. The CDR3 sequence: CASSYAEDSGNTIYF. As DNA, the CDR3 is TGTGCCAGCAGTTACGCAGAGGACTCTGGAAACACCATATATTTT.

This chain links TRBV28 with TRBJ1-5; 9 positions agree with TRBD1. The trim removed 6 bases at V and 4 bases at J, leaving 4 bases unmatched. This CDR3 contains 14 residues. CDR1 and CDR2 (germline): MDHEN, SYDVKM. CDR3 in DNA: TGTGCCAGCAGACCCGGGACAGGGAATCAGCCCCAGCATTTT. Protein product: CASRPGTGNQPQHF. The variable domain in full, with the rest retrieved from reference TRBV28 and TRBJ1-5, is DVKVTQSSRYLVKRTGEKVFLECVQDMDHENMFWYRQDPGLGLRLIYFSYDVKMKEKGDIPEGYSVSREKKERFSLILESASTNQTSMYLCASRPGTGNQPQHFGDGTRLSIL.

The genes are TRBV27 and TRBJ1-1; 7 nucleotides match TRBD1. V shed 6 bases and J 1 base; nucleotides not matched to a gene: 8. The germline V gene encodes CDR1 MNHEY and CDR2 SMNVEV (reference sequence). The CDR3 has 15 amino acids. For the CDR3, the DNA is TGTGCCAGCAGCTGGGCGGGACAGCAGAACACTGAAGCTTTCTTT. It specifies CASSWAGQQNTEAFF.

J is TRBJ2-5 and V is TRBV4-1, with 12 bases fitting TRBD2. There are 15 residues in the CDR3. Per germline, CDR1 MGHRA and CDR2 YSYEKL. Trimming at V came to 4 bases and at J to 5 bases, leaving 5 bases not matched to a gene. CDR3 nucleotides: TGCGCCAGCAGCCCAGCTAGCGGGAGGGCTGAGACCCAGTACTTC. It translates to CASSPASGRAETQYF.

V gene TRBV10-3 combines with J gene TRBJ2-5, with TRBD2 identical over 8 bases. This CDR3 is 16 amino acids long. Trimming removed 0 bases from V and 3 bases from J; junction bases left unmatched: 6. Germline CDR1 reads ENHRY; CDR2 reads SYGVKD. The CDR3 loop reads CAISESTSEREETQYF. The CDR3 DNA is TGTGCCATCAGTGAGTCGACTAGCGAACGAGAAGAGACCCAGTACTTC.